This TCR beta chain was recovered during a study of T cell responses to AZD1222 COVID-19 vaccine (dated by TCRdb to the early 2020s). Notes on the research overall: AZD1222 recipients with second doses at about 4 weeks or about 12 weeks were pooled, because spike-specific TCR depth and breadth did not differ between schedules. Trial participants were enrolled into age subgroups of 18-55, 56-69 and 70-plus years, which contained about 160, 30 and 59 TCR-sequenced participants, respectively. TCR sequencing covered roughly 230 trial participants: 200 to 220 given two doses of AZD1222 and 26 given two doses of MenACWY control vaccine.

On the study overall, not on this receptor specifically: After two AZD1222 doses, both the breadth and the depth of spike-specific TCRs were significantly higher than at day 0 and than in MenACWY recipients. The whole spike protein was spanned by vaccine-associated CD4 TCRs, and dominant responses were seen in regions 160-218 and 743-854. In the small 56-69-year group, the increase in depth fell short of significance, most likely because of low power. Most participants were white British and females outnumbered males, and the authors suggested that clonal diversity may have been underestimated. Because no day 14 peak-response samples were available, the repertoires could be characterized only after the peak T cell response. Nearly half of unique spike-specific TCRs reportedly recognized epitopes outside regions mutated in the B.1.351 and B.1.1.7 variants. Conclusions about previously exposed vaccinees are limited, since just 5 or 6 AZD1222 recipients were seropositive for SARS-CoV-2 at baseline.

The time point label of this sample denotes: baseline before first vaccination. Vaccinee samples came from UK trials COV001 and COV002, including a single-blind randomized controlled phase 2/3 trial of AZD1222 (ChAdOx1 nCoV-19) in healthy adults. For TCRbeta chain sequencing, PBMC samples were collected from trial participants at day 0 and at day 28 after the second dose. The CDR3 regions of human TCRbeta chains were analyzed by immunosequencing. The study's processing was this. TCRs in the repertoires were matched against a reference library of SARS-CoV-2-specific TCRs that had been generated with the MIRA antigen-specificity platform. Breadth meant the fraction of unique TCRs that were SARS-CoV-2-associated, whereas depth meant the fraction of total T cells that were SARS-CoV-2-associated. Using the MIRA data, each spike-specific TCR was assigned both to the spike region to which the TCR was reactive and to a CD4 or CD8 class. Log10-transformed breadth and depth values were compared by one-way ANOVA with Sidak's multiple comparisons tests. In TCRdb, the immuneACCESS table is reduced to in-frame sequences with V and J assigned. These tables do not hold every clone; where another copy was compared, an unresolved V gene accounts for under half, and the others remain unexplained. V, J and clone size reflect that table, while D and trimming were determined from the DNA. The sample includes under 150,000 clones, with just over 90% observed a single time. The ten biggest clones cover approximately 3.6% of the sample.

On this clone: The clone's antigen remains unknown. It has no much larger one-base neighbor in the sample; base qualities were not kept.

The V and J ends are trimmed by 7 bases and 4 bases, leaving 16 bases between them. The germline V gene specifies MNHEY as CDR1 and SVGAGI as CDR2. Its CDR3 holds 14 amino acids, cysteine through phenylalanine. Of all the DNA, just the CDR3 is kept, 42 bases in frame from base 1. The source material was peripheral blood, sampled on day 0 of AZD1222 vaccination. Rearrangement joined TRBV6-5 to TRBJ1-1; possibly the D gene is TRBD1, per 6 matching bases. The receptor's source is an adult in good health. The CDR3 protein: CASTRGGRGTEAFF. In nucleotide form, the sequence is TGTGCCAGCACCCGGGGGGGGCGCGGCACTGAAGCTTTCTTT.